Sequencing of this T cell receptor (beta chain) was carried out in a study of response to subunit inactivated influenza vaccine. MiXCR, run by TCRdb on the RT-PCR reads, gives a single entry per CDR3 protein. The data show approximately 500,000 distinct CDR3 sequences, approximately 22% seen once. The CDR3 spans 16 residues. CDR1 is MGHRA and CDR2 is YSYEKL in the germline V gene. In regard to this clonotype: Relative to the germline gene, one junction end is altered; a read error may explain this.

These data also formed part of another study, on T cells expressing NK-cell markers. From that report: Beta-chain TCR cDNA was generated via 5'RACE template switching with UMIs. Dominant NKG2C+ clonotype frequencies of roughly 1.0-7.5% of CD8+ T cells were measured in over five donors.

Here the sequenced sample was CD4+ T cells sorted from PBMCs, taken 11 to 12 days after vaccination. The chain is built from TRBV4-1 and TRBJ2-7; possibly TRBD1 for D (6 bases). The source of this sequence is a man in his fifties or sixties who received an inactivated influenza vaccine. CDR3 DNA sequence: TGCGCCAGCAGTTCTCGTACCGGGACAAGGCCCACTGGACTCCTCTTC. Protein sequence: CASSSRTGTRPTGLLF.